One sample yielded the 32 T cell receptor beta chains listed below, sequenced in a study of blood T cell repertoires in COVID-19. Sequencing was performed with immunoSEQ multiplex PCR; in TCRdb, only in-frame clones are kept and a portion is missing. This table holds approximately 350,000 clones, 91% found once. Sequenced material: peripheral blood. These receptors came from a woman between 18 and 29 years old who had recovered from COVID-19.

The chain carries TRBV18 and TRBJ2-1; 10 bases map to TRBD2. V lost 3 bases and J lost 7; bases outside the gene matches: 6. The CDR3 extends over 15 amino acids. Per the germline V gene, CDR1 is KGHSH and CDR2 is LQKENI. CDR3: CASSPLLAGVNEQFF. CDR3 DNA: TGTGCCAGCTCACCCCTTCTAGCGGGAGTTAATGAGCAGTTCTTC.

This clone was detected once. This chain joins TRBV29-1 and TRBJ1-2; TRBD1 might be the D (5 bases). This CDR3 comprises 13 residues. V lost 6 bases and J lost 5, with 16 bases in between. The germline V gene encodes CDR1 SQVTM and CDR2 ANQGSEA. The CDR3 DNA follows: TGCAGCGTGTGGACGGGGGAAGGATATGGCTACACCTTC. Translated: CSVWTGEGYGYTF. Full variable domain (missing parts from reference TRBV29-1 and TRBJ1-2): SAVISQKPSRDICQRGTSLTIQCQVDSQVTMMFWYRQQPGQSLTLIATANQGSEATYESGFVIDKFPISRPNLTFSTLTVSNMSPEDSSIYLCSVWTGEGYGYTFGSGTRLTVV.

The CDR3 loop is CASRDDRQETQYF. The DNA for the CDR3 is TGTGCCAGCAGGGATGACAGACAAGAGACCCAGTACTTC. The V gene is TRBV11-3, the J gene TRBJ2-5; D possibly corresponds to TRBD1 (5 bases). Germline V CDR1 and CDR2: SGHNT, YENEEA. V lost 6 bases and J 2 bases, leaving 10 bases between the germline ends. The CDR3 contains 13 residues.

J is TRBJ1-4 and V is TRBV5-6, with D uncertain. CDR1 and CDR2 (germline): SGHDT, YYEEEE. The CDR3 sequence is 13 residues long. With 2 bases removed from V and 4 bases from J, the gap between germline ends came to 6 bases. CDR3 in amino acids: CASSFFLNEKLFF. The CDR3 DNA reads as TGTGCCAGCAGCTTTTTCCTTAATGAAAAACTGTTTTTT.

The chain combines TRBV20-1 with TRBJ2-1; TRBD2 matches at 9 bases. Per germline, CDR1 DFQATT and CDR2 SNEGSKA (reference sequence). This CDR3 has 14 residues. V shed 3 bases, J shed 4 bases, and the junction held 4 bases outside the gene matches. The CDR3 nucleotides are TGCAGTGCTAGTCCTACTAGCGGGTACAATGAGCAGTTCTTC. This sequence encodes CSASPTSGYNEQFF.

J is TRBJ2-5 and V is TRBV12-5, with 11 bases fitting TRBD2. Germline CDR1 and CDR2: LGHNT and FRNRAP. The CDR3 spans 13 residues. Losses at the gene ends were 3 bases for V and 11 bases for J; bases not matched to a gene: 5. The CDR3 region is CASGFTTSGSQYF. CDR3 DNA: TGTGCTAGTGGTTTTACTACTAGCGGGAGTCAGTACTTC.

The chain is built from TRBV24-1 and TRBJ1-5; D uncertain. The V end lost 4 bases, the J end lost 2 bases, and 11 bases lay between the germline ends. This CDR3 has 15 residues. The germline CDR1 and CDR2 sequences are KGHDR and SFDVKD. The CDR3 loop is CATSDPGVGNQPQHF. For the CDR3, the DNA is TGTGCCACCAGTGACCCCGGGGTGGGCAATCAGCCCCAGCATTTT.

The V call is TRBV5-1, the J call TRBJ1-4; 8 bases map to TRBD1. Unmatched junction bases numbered 5, after V lost 4 bases and J lost 3 bases. Germline V CDR1 and CDR2: SGHRS, YFSETQ. The CDR3 consists of 15 residues. CDR3: CASSLQGGPNEKLFF. Written as DNA, the CDR3 is TGCGCCAGCAGCCTACAGGGGGGTCCTAATGAAAAACTGTTTTTT. Complete variable domain (other parts from reference TRBV5-1 and TRBJ1-4): KAGVTQTPRYLIKTRGQQVTLSCSPISGHRSVSWYQQTPGQGLQFLFEYFSETQRNKGNFPGRFSGRQFSNSRSEMNVSTLELGDSALYLCASSLQGGPNEKLFFGSGTQLSVL.

This clone showed up just once. The gene calls are TRBV30 and TRBJ1-2, with a tentative D call TRBD1 (5 bases). CDR1 GTSNPN and CDR2 SVGIG come from the germline V gene (reference sequence). CDR3 length: 16 amino acids. V lost 2 bases and J lost 4, with 20 bases in between. CDR3 sequence reads: CAWSPQGTGGAYGYTF. The CDR3 bases are TGTGCCTGGAGTCCCCAAGGGACTGGAGGGGCCTATGGCTACACCTTC.

The chain recombines TRBV30 with TRBJ2-3; D possibly corresponds to TRBD2 (5 bases). Between the trimmed V and J ends, which lost 7 bases and 0 bases, there was a span of 11 bases. Germline loops: CDR1 GTSNPN, CDR2 SVGIG (reference sequence). This CDR3 is built from 13 residues. CDR3: CASRRESTDTQYF. The CDR3 bases are TGTGCCTCCCGTCGGGAAAGCACAGATACGCAGTATTTT.

This rearrangement joins TRBV6-4 to TRBJ2-6, with 7 bases that match TRBD1. The junction had 4 bases not matched to a gene; V was cut back by 3 bases and J by 2 bases. The CDR3 is 16 amino acids. The germline CDR1 and CDR2 sequences are MRHNA and SNTAGT. CDR3 amino acids: CASSELGGAGANVLTF. In nucleotides, the CDR3 is TGTGCCAGCAGTGAGCTAGGGGGCGCTGGGGCCAACGTCCTGACTTTC.

Here the CDR3 DNA reads TGTGCCAGCAGCTTGGTGACGGCGGGGGCGATAACGCAGTATTTT. Protein sequence: CASSLVTAGAITQYF. The J gene is TRBJ2-3, the V gene TRBV5-6; TRBD2 might be the D (7 bases). This CDR3 has 15 residues. V lost 0 bases, J lost 9 bases, and 17 bases lay in between. Per germline, CDR1 SGHDT and CDR2 YYEEEE.

The chain combines TRBV5-6 with TRBJ2-3; D unclear. The CDR3 has 14 residues. V lost 2 bases and J 1 base, leaving 8 bases between the germline ends. The germline CDR1 and CDR2 sequences are SGHDT and YYEEEE. The CDR3 reads CASSFFSRTDTQYF. CDR3 sequence (DNA): TGTGCCAGCAGCTTTTTTAGCCGCACAGATACGCAGTATTTT.

In its sample, this clone was seen once. V gene TRBV30 combines with J gene TRBJ1-6, with TRBD1 matching 7 bases. Trimming cost V 3 bases and J 11 bases; bases outside gene matches: 10. Germline lookup yields CDR1 GTSNPN and CDR2 SVGIG (reference sequence). The CDR3 loop spans 14 amino acids. DNA of the CDR3: TGTGCCTGGAGGAGGGGGCAGGGGAGTCCACCCCTCCACTTT. Translated, it gives CAWRRGQGSPPLHF.

The J gene is TRBJ1-2, the V gene TRBV30; 7 bases are a match to TRBD1. Germline V gene sequence: CDR1 GTSNPN, CDR2 SVGIG (reference sequence). This CDR3 is built from 14 residues. V trimming: 3 bases; J trimming: 11 bases; junction bases outside the gene matches: 15. CDR3 sequence reads: CAWSAGTVPWVYTF. The CDR3 DNA is TGTGCCTGGAGCGCTGGGACAGTCCCATGGGTGTACACCTTC.

The V gene is TRBV3-1 (or the pseudogene TRBV3-2), the J gene TRBJ1-3; D is uncertain. CDR3 length: 12 residues. V was trimmed by 5 bases and J by 9 bases, leaving 11 bases between them. Germline lookup yields CDR1 LGHDT and CDR2 YNNKEL (reference sequence). The CDR3 spells CASSSLRGTIYF. For the CDR3, the DNA is TGTGCCAGCAGCTCTTTACGAGGCACCATATATTTT.

This chain uses TRBV24-1 with TRBJ1-1; the D gene is possibly TRBD1 (5 bases). The ends were cut back, 7 bases at V and 1 base at J, with 15 bases in the middle. The CDR3 sequence is 15 residues long. Germline V gene sequence: CDR1 KGHDR, CDR2 SFDVKD. CDR3 DNA sequence: TGTGCCACCAGCCCCTCTAAGGGGCCGAACACTGAAGCTTTCTTT. Amino acids: CATSPSKGPNTEAFF.

The rearrangement joins TRBV7-2 to TRBJ2-1; D might be TRBD2 (5 bases). CDR1 SGHTA and CDR2 FQGNSA come from the germline V gene. This CDR3 has 14 residues. V dropped 5 bases and J dropped 5 bases, with 13 bases sitting between them. CDR3 loop: CASSPGVVDNEQFF. For the CDR3, the DNA is TGTGCCAGCAGCCCCGGGGTAGTCGACAATGAGCAGTTCTTC.

This chain uses TRBV11-3 with TRBJ1-1, with 9 bases fitting TRBD1. Germline-derived CDR1 and CDR2 are SGHNT and YENEEA. V dropped 5 bases and J dropped 3; count of bases not matched to a gene: 7. This CDR3 has 15 amino acids. CDR3 residues: CASSDTGQGHTEAFF. The DNA of the CDR3 is TGTGCCAGCAGCGATACGGGACAGGGCCACACTGAAGCTTTCTTT.

The gene calls are TRBV10-3 and TRBJ2-3; 7 positions agree with TRBD1. Unmatched junction bases numbered 3, after V lost 3 bases and J lost 0 bases. Germline loops: CDR1 ENHRY, CDR2 SYGVKD. This CDR3 comprises 15 residues. The CDR3 is CAISEGQDSTDTQYF. In DNA form, the CDR3 reads TGTGCCATCAGTGAAGGACAGGACAGCACAGATACGCAGTATTTT.

The DNA for the CDR3 is TGCGCCAGCAGCCAAGATCTCGGGACTCACTACAATGAGCAGTTCTTC. Translated: CASSQDLGTHYNEQFF. The V call is TRBV4-1, the J call TRBJ2-1; D may be TRBD2 (6 bases). The CDR3 length is 16 residues. Germline V gene lookup returns CDR1 MGHRA and CDR2 YSYEKL. V was clipped by 0 bases and J by 3 bases, with 12 bases between them.

This clone was seen just once. The chain couples TRBV11-3 to TRBJ1-1, with TRBD1 matching over 8 bases. The V and J ends lost 5 bases and 5 bases, in that order; junction bases with no gene match: 10. Germline V gene sequence: CDR1 SGHNT, CDR2 YENEEA. This CDR3 comprises 15 residues. The CDR3 region has the DNA TGTGCCAGCAGCCTATCCGGGACAGGCGGAACTGAAGCTTTCTTT. The encoded protein is CASSLSGTGGTEAFF.

The chain is built from TRBV5-4 and TRBJ1-1; 10 positions match TRBD1. CDR3 length equals 14 residues. Germline lookup yields CDR1 SGHNT and CDR2 YYREEE (reference sequence). J lost 6 bases, V lost 4 bases, and 6 bases had no gene match. The CDR3: CASSLTGGRAEAFF. DNA of the CDR3: TGTGCCAGCAGCCTGACAGGGGGCAGGGCTGAAGCTTTCTTT.

The chain recombines TRBV7-2 with TRBJ2-1; the D is unclear. Between the trimmed V and J ends, which lost 5 bases and 6 bases, there was a span of 14 bases. The CDR3 covers 14 residues. In germline, CDR1 is SGHTA, CDR2 FQGNSA. The CDR3: CASSPVTRSNEQFF. In DNA form, the CDR3 reads TGTGCCAGCAGCCCGGTGACTCGGTCCAATGAGCAGTTCTTC.

This clone appeared a single time. This CDR3 reads CASSLSISRGIGELFF. DNA for the CDR3: TGTGCCAGCAGTTTATCGATAAGTAGGGGGATCGGGGAGCTGTTTTTT. The rearrangement joins TRBV27 to TRBJ2-2, with D possibly matching TRBD1 (6 bases). CDR1 and CDR2 (germline): MNHEY, SMNVEV (reference sequence). Trimming left V 0 bases short and J 7 bases short, with 15 bases between. The CDR3 contains 16 residues.

The CDR3 sequence is CASSLGSQGTKNIQYF. CDR3 nucleotides: TGTGCCAGCAGCTTGGGCTCCCAGGGGACCAAAAACATTCAGTACTTC. This chain uses TRBV5-4 with TRBJ2-4, with a weak D call TRBD1 (6 bases). Deletions cut 0 bases from V and 2 bases from J, with 12 bases between. The CDR3 length is 16 residues. CDR1 is SGHNT, CDR2 YYREEE, per germline (reference sequence).

The J gene is TRBJ2-2, the V gene TRBV19, with D maybe TRBD1 (6 bases). The CDR3 runs 16 residues. Germline assignment: CDR1 LNHDA and CDR2 SQIVND (reference sequence). Deletions cut 5 bases from V and 0 bases from J, with 13 bases between. DNA for the CDR3: TGTGCCAGTAGTGTGATACAGGGAGCGAACACCGGGGAGCTGTTTTTT. As protein: CASSVIQGANTGELFF. Full variable domain (remainder filled in from reference TRBV19 and TRBJ2-2): DGGITQSPKYLFRKEGQNVTLSCEQNLNHDAMYWYRQDPGQGLRLIYYSQIVNDFQKGDIAEGYSVSREKKESFPLTVTSAQKNPTAFYLCASSVIQGANTGELFFGEGSRLTVL.

This sequence joins TRBV6-6 and TRBJ2-3; D remains unclear. Trimming took 0 bases from V and 2 from J, leaving 9 bases between them. The germline CDR1 and CDR2 sequences are MNHNY and SVGAGI (reference sequence). The CDR3 has 15 amino acids. Here the CDR3 reads CASSYSRQITDTQYF. The CDR3 DNA is TGTGCCAGCAGTTACTCGAGACAAATCACAGATACGCAGTATTTT.

The chain employs TRBV10-3 and TRBJ2-3; D may be TRBD2 (6 bases). The CDR3 consists of 15 residues. The V gene lost 6 bases and the J gene lost 3 bases, with 16 bases spanning the gap. CDR1 ENHRY and CDR2 SYGVKD come from the germline V gene. The CDR3 region is CAISSRETLTDTQYF. In DNA form, the CDR3 reads TGTGCCATCAGCAGCCGGGAGACTCTGACAGATACGCAGTATTTT.

The rearrangement uses TRBV5-6 and TRBJ1-2, with 8 bases identical to TRBD1. J lost 6 bases, V lost 6 bases, and 7 bases had no gene match. Germline values: CDR1 SGHDT, CDR2 YYEEEE. The CDR3 runs to 13 residues. The CDR3, as DNA: TGTGCCAGCACCTACAGGGGGATGGATGGCTACACCTTC. It codes for CASTYRGMDGYTF.

The CDR3: CASSEFTRGLEYF. The CDR3 DNA sequence: TGTGCCAGCAGTGAATTCACCCGCGGGTTGGAGTACTTC. This sequence joins TRBV2 and TRBJ2-4; D might be TRBD2 (5 bases). The length of the CDR3 is 13 residues. V lost 2 bases and J 14 bases, leaving 16 bases between the germline ends. Germline CDR1 reads SNHLY; CDR2 reads FYNNEI.

The chain has TRBV12-1 and TRBJ2-1; TRBD2, as called in the table, went unchecked against the DNA. TRBV12-1 is assigned pseudogene status. This CDR3 is 15 amino acids long. CDR3 sequence: CASSPSGLDDNEQFF. In DNA form, the CDR3 reads TGTGCCAGCAGCCCTTCGGGACTAGACGACAATGAGCAGTTCTTC.